These 21 T cell receptor beta chains share one sample of origin, sequenced in a study of shared clonotypes between healthy human individuals. Naivety among CD8 cells was defined by CD45RO negativity and positive CCR7 selection, thereby excluding terminally differentiated effector memory CD45RA+ cells. Clones were sequenced by immunoSEQ multiplex PCR, and TCRdb holds only the in-frame ones, with some missing. The sample contains around 2,100,000 clones, less than 95% of which appear only once. Sequencing was performed on naive CD8+ T cells sorted from blood. Every receptor here comes from a man between 18 and 35 years old in good health.

V usage is TRBV5-1 and J usage is TRBJ2-7, with TRBD1 matching over 7 bases. There are 17 residues in the CDR3. The J segment lost 3 bases and the V segment lost 3 bases, leaving 15 bases of the junction unmatched. CDR1 is SGHRS, CDR2 YFSETQ, per germline. For the CDR3, the DNA is TGCGCCAGCAGCTCCGGGACAGTACCTGCTCCTCGCTACGAGCAGTACTTC. It encodes CASSSGTVPAPRYEQYF.

Regarding this clone: A read error may produce the germline difference seen at one junction end. The J gene is TRBJ1-1, the V gene TRBV6-1; possible D gene TRBD1, 6 bases. This CDR3 has 14 residues. Germline lookup yields CDR1 MNHNS and CDR2 SASEGT. CDR3 sequence reads: CASREGGVGTEAFF. The CDR3 DNA sequence: TGTGCCAGCAGAGAAGGGGGGGTGGGCACTGAAGCTTTCTTT.

The rearrangement joins TRBV28 to TRBJ2-2, with a possible D match to TRBD1 (6 bases). The CDR3 is 18 amino acids. The V end was cut by 4 bases, the J end by 0 bases, with 18 bases between. Germline CDR1 MDHEN, CDR2 SYDVKM. The CDR3 bases are TGTGCCAGCAGTTCGCTCCGGGACACCTTCCCGAACACCGGGGAGCTGTTTTTT. Translating gives CASSSLRDTFPNTGELFF.

V usage is TRBV2 and J usage is TRBJ2-7, with D possibly matching TRBD2 (5 bases). From germline, CDR1 is SNHLY and CDR2 FYNNEI. The CDR3 contains 16 residues. V was clipped by 4 bases and J by 3 bases, with 19 bases between them. DNA of the CDR3: TGTGCCAGCAGTGTTACCCACATTCAAGAGGGCTACGAGCAGTACTTC. Protein sequence: CASSVTHIQEGYEQYF.

This chain uses TRBV6-1 with TRBJ2-7; TRBD1 might be the D (6 bases). Germline V gene sequence: CDR1 MNHNS, CDR2 SASEGT. The germline V and J ends were trimmed by 4 bases and 2 bases, with 12 bases remaining between them. This CDR3 has 14 residues. The CDR3 DNA reads TGTGCCAGCAGTGGGACAGTGGCAGCCTACGAGCAGTACTTC. As protein: CASSGTVAAYEQYF.

The chain is built from TRBV9 and TRBJ1-1; D unclear. The germline V gene encodes CDR1 SGDLS and CDR2 YYNGEE. This CDR3 spans 15 amino acids. V was trimmed by 0 bases and J by 5 bases, leaving 14 bases between them. In nucleotides, the CDR3 is TGTGCCAGCAGCGTAGAGGGCATTGTGTGGACTGAAGCTTTCTTT. It is translated as CASSVEGIVWTEAFF.

This chain links TRBV10-3 with TRBJ2-2, with 8 nucleotides matching TRBD2. Germline CDR1 ENHRY, CDR2 SYGVKD. The CDR3 is 16 amino acids. V dropped 3 bases and J dropped 1; count of bases not matched to a gene: 4. The CDR3: CAISDGLAVNTGELFF. The CDR3 region has the DNA TGTGCCATCAGTGACGGACTAGCAGTGAACACCGGGGAGCTGTTTTTT.

The gene calls are TRBV6-1 and TRBJ2-3, with TRBD1 matching over 10 bases. After removal of 4 bases from V and 4 bases from J, the junction contained 17 bases not matched to a gene. The CDR3 contains 19 residues. CDR1 is MNHNS, CDR2 SASEGT, per germline. In DNA form, the CDR3 reads TGTGCCAGCAGTGGACCGGGACAGGGGACGTATATAGTGGCAGATACGCAGTATTTT. Its protein is CASSGPGQGTYIVADTQYF.

This chain connects TRBV5-1 to TRBJ1-2; no firm D call. Germline loops: CDR1 SGHRS, CDR2 YFSETQ. The CDR3 consists of 13 residues. Trimming shortened V by 5 bases and J by 2 bases, and 10 bases separated the two germline ends. The CDR3, as DNA: TGCGCCAGCAGAGAAGACGAAAACTATGGCTACACCTTC. The encoded protein is CASREDENYGYTF.

CDR3 DNA sequence: TGTGCCAGTAGTACTTTACAGGGAAACGAAGCTTTCTTT. The encoded protein is CASSTLQGNEAFF. The chain couples TRBV19 to TRBJ1-1, with TRBD1 as a possible D gene (6 bases). The CDR3 loop spans 13 amino acids. Germline assignment: CDR1 LNHDA and CDR2 SQIVND (reference sequence). Trimming shortened V by 4 bases and J by 8 bases, and 14 bases separated the two germline ends.

In its sample, this clone was seen once. V is TRBV14 and J is TRBJ2-7; the D call may be TRBD1 or TRBD2 (5 bases each). The ends were cut back, 4 bases at V and 0 bases at J, with 13 bases in the middle. Germline values: CDR1 SGHDN, CDR2 FVKESK. The CDR3 is made up of 15 amino acids. In DNA, the CDR3 is TGTGCCAGCAGCCCCTTGGGGGAGAGCTCCTACGAGCAGTACTTC. This translates into CASSPLGESSYEQYF.

Remarks on this clone: Other nucleotide sequences from this sample produce the same CDR3. This chain links TRBV30 with TRBJ1-4; D is ambiguous. The germline CDR1 and CDR2 sequences are GTSNPN and SVGIG (reference sequence). Trimming took off 0 bases at V and 5 bases at J, with 7 bases between the two ends. The CDR3 has 13 residues. The DNA for the CDR3 is TGTGCCTGGAGTGTGGGAGGGAATGAAAAACTGTTTTTT. As protein: CAWSVGGNEKLFF.

This clone was observed once. The chain uses TRBV11-3 and TRBJ2-7; 9 nucleotides line up with TRBD1. Trimming at V came to 5 bases and at J to 6 bases, leaving 11 bases not matched to a gene. From germline, CDR1 is SGHNT and CDR2 YENEEA. The CDR3 sequence is 15 residues long. CDR3 loop: CASSPTPSGQGEQYF. The CDR3 DNA follows: TGTGCCAGCAGCCCCACCCCCTCGGGACAGGGCGAGCAGTACTTC.

The V call is TRBV11-3, the J call TRBJ2-1, with TRBD2 as a possible D gene (5 bases). Trimming left V 0 bases short and J 1 base short, with 13 bases between. This CDR3 is 17 amino acids long. CDR1 is SGHNT, CDR2 YENEEA, per germline. CDR3: CASSLDPPGYSYNEQFF. The CDR3, as DNA: TGTGCCAGCAGCTTAGACCCCCCGGGGTATTCCTACAATGAGCAGTTCTTC.

The chain joins TRBV27 to TRBJ1-4, with 8 nucleotides matching TRBD1. CDR1 MNHEY and CDR2 SMNVEV come from the germline V gene (reference sequence). Trimming at V came to 6 bases and at J to 10 bases, leaving 10 bases not matched to a gene. The CDR3 spans 14 residues. The DNA of the CDR3 is TGTGCCAGCAGGCCGACAGGGGATATCGGAAAACTGTTTTTT. This gives the protein CASRPTGDIGKLFF.

This clone was counted between two and nine times. Other DNA sequences in this sample translate to the same CDR3. The V gene is TRBV27, the J gene TRBJ2-7; possibly TRBD1 for D (5 bases). The CDR3 sequence is 11 residues long. Germline V gene sequence: CDR1 MNHEY, CDR2 SMNVEV (reference sequence). V was clipped by 5 bases and J by 4 bases, with 6 bases between them. CDR3 in amino acids: CASSPGYEQYF. CDR3 nucleotide sequence: TGTGCCAGCAGTCCAGGGTACGAGCAGTACTTC.

V usage is TRBV5-6 and J usage is TRBJ2-1; TRBD2 aligns across 8 bases. With V trimmed by 2 bases and J by 4 bases, 2 bases remained unmatched. The CDR3 consists of 14 residues. Germline-derived CDR1 and CDR2 are SGHDT and YYEEEE. The CDR3 region is CASSFSGKYNEQFF. Here the CDR3 DNA reads TGTGCCAGCAGCTTTAGCGGGAAATACAATGAGCAGTTCTTC.

This chain links TRBV7-9 with TRBJ2-1; D gene uncertain. V lost 5 bases, J lost 3 bases, and 8 bases lay in between. Germline loops: CDR1 SEHNR, CDR2 FQNEAQ (reference sequence). CDR3 length: 13 amino acids. The CDR3 region has the DNA TGTGCCAGCAGCCCGTTACACTACAATGAGCAGTTCTTC. Amino acid sequence: CASSPLHYNEQFF.

DNA for the CDR3: TGTGCCAGCAGTGAACAGGGGGCGGGAGCTTATGGCTACACCTTC. Translating gives CASSEQGAGAYGYTF. The chain has TRBV28 and TRBJ1-2; 9 bases map to TRBD1. V was clipped by 5 bases and J by 5 bases; unmatched bases: 9. The CDR3 consists of 15 residues. Germline V gene lookup returns CDR1 MDHEN and CDR2 SYDVKM.

The V call is TRBV6-5, the J call TRBJ1-1; D may be TRBD1 (5 bases). The V end lost 5 bases, the J end lost 0 bases, and 7 bases lay between the germline ends. Per the germline V gene, CDR1 is MNHEY and CDR2 is SVGAGI. The CDR3 runs to 13 residues. The CDR3 coding sequence is TGTGCCAGCAGTGGGGGGGTGAACACTGAAGCTTTCTTT. It specifies CASSGGVNTEAFF.

V usage is TRBV28 and J usage is TRBJ2-7; D gene ambiguous. V lost 6 bases to trimming and J lost 3 bases, with 21 bases between them. CDR1 is MDHEN, CDR2 SYDVKM, per germline. This CDR3 region has 16 residues. CDR3 region: CASSPTPLDTIYEQYF. The CDR3 nucleotides are TGTGCCAGCAGCCCAACTCCCCTCGACACGATCTACGAGCAGTACTTC.